Below are 15 T cell receptor beta chains sequenced from a single sample in a study of early T cells in non-severe SARS-CoV-2 infection. TCRdb re-derived calls from the 5' RACE reads in MiXCR, one entry per CDR3 protein. The table records approximately 66,000 distinct CDR3 sequences, around 14% of them present only once. The source material was whole blood. The receptors were gathered from an adult who was a healthcare worker with PCR-confirmed SARS-CoV-2 infection or an uninfected control (not recorded which).

This clonotype appeared many times. This sequence joins TRBV7-3 and TRBJ2-2; 7 nucleotides match TRBD1. The CDR3 spans 17 residues. Germline V lookup: CDR1 SGHTA, CDR2 FQGTGA. J was trimmed by 0 bases and V by 2 bases; bases with no gene match: 6. This CDR3 reads CASSLQPGTANTGELFF. The CDR3 DNA follows: TGTGCCAGCAGCTTACAGCCGGGGACAGCGAACACCGGGGAGCTGTTTTTT.

This clonotype was counted many times. The chain has TRBV6-6 and TRBJ2-2; no firm D call. Germline V CDR1 and CDR2: MNHNY, SVGAGI (reference sequence). Trimming removed 3 bases from V and 5 bases from J, with 10 bases in between. This CDR3 spans 14 amino acids. In DNA, the CDR3 is TGTGCCAGCAGTTATCGGCTAGATACCGGGGAGCTGTTTTTT. Translation: CASSYRLDTGELFF.

This clonotype has just a few counts. V gene TRBV5-1 combines with J gene TRBJ2-7; D uncertain. The CDR3 has 12 residues. Germline CDR1 and CDR2: SGHRS and YFSETQ. V lost 0 bases, J lost 6 bases, and 7 bases lay in between. CDR3 coding DNA: TGCGCCAGCAGCTTGGAACTCGGCGAGCAGTACTTC. Translated, it gives CASSLELGEQYF. Based on the CDR3 plus reference TRBV5-1 and TRBJ2-7, the full variable domain is KAGVTQTPRYLIKTRGQQVTLSCSPISGHRSVSWYQQTPGQGLQFLFEYFSETQRNKGNFPGRFSGRQFSNSRSEMNVSTLELGDSALYLCASSLELGEQYFGPGTRLTVT.

This clonotype was detected only a few times. Here the CDR3 reads CASSLGSVQEQYF. In DNA form, the CDR3 reads TGTGCCAGCAGCTTGGGCAGTGTCCAGGAGCAGTACTTC. The chain joins TRBV5-5 to TRBJ2-7; D unresolved. Germline values: CDR1 SGHKS, CDR2 YYEKEE (reference sequence). The germline V and J ends were trimmed by 0 bases and 7 bases, with 11 bases remaining between them. This CDR3 is 13 amino acids long.

This chain links TRBV3-1 with TRBJ2-7; D gene unclear. Germline CDR1 is LGHDT and CDR2 is YNNKEL (reference sequence). V shed 0 bases and J shed 2 bases, with 8 bases lying between them. This CDR3 comprises 14 residues. The CDR3 loop is CASSQDRETYEQYF. The CDR3 DNA follows: TGTGCCAGCAGCCAAGATAGGGAAACCTACGAGCAGTACTTC.

This clonotype was seen ten or more times. This chain links TRBV10-3 with TRBJ1-5; no reliable D call. V shed 10 bases and J shed 3 bases, with 10 bases lying between them. The germline V gene has CDR1 ENHRY and CDR2 SYGVKD. The CDR3 sequence is 12 residues long. The CDR3 DNA reads TGTGCCAGTCAGGAAACCAATCAGCCCCAGCATTTT. It specifies CASQETNQPQHF.

The rearrangement links TRBV7-8 to TRBJ2-3; unclear D gene. Between the trimmed V and J ends, which lost 4 bases and 0 bases, there was a span of 8 bases. CDR1 and CDR2 from the germline V gene are SGHVS and FQNEAQ. CDR3 length: 14 residues. Here the CDR3 reads CASSSRVSTDTQYF. CDR3 nucleotide sequence: TGTGCCAGCAGCTCTAGGGTGAGCACAGATACGCAGTATTTT. Full variable domain (outside the CDR3, taken from reference TRBV7-8 and TRBJ2-3): GAGVSQSPRYKVAKRGQDVALRCDPISGHVSLFWYQQALGQGPEFLTYFQNEAQLDKSGLPSDRFFAERPEGSVSTLKIQRTQQEDSAVYLCASSSRVSTDTQYFGPGTRLTVL.

Ten or more counts support this clonotype. The J gene is TRBJ2-3, the V gene TRBV7-8; D remains unclear. The CDR3 consists of 14 residues. Germline CDR1 and CDR2: SGHVS and FQNEAQ. Trimming cost V 3 bases and J 5 bases, with 12 bases left between them. CDR3 loop: CASSFGPLLDTQYF. The DNA of the CDR3 is TGTGCCAGCAGCTTTGGCCCGCTTTTAGATACGCAGTATTTT.

This clonotype was counted only a few times. This rearrangement joins TRBV4-3 to TRBJ2-1, with 9 bases lining up with TRBD2. Germline-derived CDR1 and CDR2 are LGHNA and YSLEER. The CDR3 is 15 residues long. The V segment lost 6 bases and the J segment 7 bases; nucleotides outside the gene matches: 10. The CDR3 nucleotides read TGCGCCAGCAGGAGCTCATGGCGGGAGGGGAATGAGCAGTTCTTC. It yields the protein CASRSSWREGNEQFF.

In this sample, this clonotype turned up a few times. This rearrangement joins TRBV7-6 to TRBJ2-1; 7 nucleotides match TRBD1. The CDR3 consists of 16 residues. Per germline, CDR1 SGHVS and CDR2 FNYEAQ. The V gene end was trimmed by 6 bases and the J gene end by 3 bases; junction bases not matched to a gene: 11. CDR3 amino acids: CASSPKGGQRYNEQFF. The DNA for the CDR3 is TGTGCCAGCAGTCCAAAAGGGGGACAGCGCTACAATGAGCAGTTCTTC.

In its sample, this clonotype was seen many times. This chain connects TRBV29-1 to TRBJ2-5; D is possibly TRBD2 (6 bases). CDR1 is SQVTM, CDR2 ANQGSEA, per germline. The CDR3 runs 13 residues. Trimming shortened V by 4 bases and J by 1 base, and 10 bases separated the two germline ends. CDR3 protein: CSVALAFQETQYF. CDR3 bases: TGCAGCGTTGCGCTAGCGTTCCAAGAGACCCAGTACTTC.

The genes are TRBV11-2 and TRBJ2-3; D is uncertain. CDR1 and CDR2 (germline): SGHAT, FQNNGV. V dropped 1 base and J dropped 7 bases, with 6 bases sitting between them. The CDR3 loop spans 12 amino acids. CDR3 residues: CASSLGRNTQYF. CDR3 bases: TGTGCCAGCAGCTTAGGACGAAATACGCAGTATTTT. Variable domain in full (rest from reference TRBV11-2 and TRBJ2-3): EAGVAQSPRYKIIEKRQSVAFWCNPISGHATLYWYQQILGQGPKLLIQFQNNGVVDDSQLPKDRFSAERLKGVDSTLKIQPAKLEDSAVYLCASSLGRNTQYFGPGTRLTVL.

This clonotype was seen many times. The chain recombines TRBV28 with TRBJ2-5; the match to TRBD2 covers 11 bases. The junction had 6 bases not matched to a gene; V was cut back by 5 bases and J by 4 bases. Germline V gene sequence: CDR1 MDHEN, CDR2 SYDVKM. The CDR3 is 15 residues long. The CDR3 region is CASSPTSGNGETQYF. Written as DNA, the CDR3 is TGTGCCAGCAGTCCGACTAGCGGGAATGGAGAGACCCAGTACTTC.

This chain uses TRBV29-1 with TRBJ2-3; D gene ambiguous. V was clipped by 7 bases and J by 5 bases, with 13 bases between them. In germline, CDR1 is SQVTM, CDR2 ANQGSEA. This CDR3 has 12 amino acids. The CDR3 sequence is CSATLSGDTQYF. Here the CDR3 DNA reads TGCAGCGCGACTCTGTCGGGAGATACGCAGTATTTT.

This chain uses TRBV7-9 with TRBJ1-2; 9 bases are a match to TRBD1. Trimming cost V 9 bases and J 3 bases; bases outside gene matches: 8. Germline loops: CDR1 SEHNR, CDR2 FQNEAQ (reference sequence). CDR3 length: 14 amino acids. This chain's CDR3 is CASYGTGKHYGYTF. CDR3 sequence (DNA): TGTGCCAGTTATGGGACAGGGAAACACTATGGCTACACCTTC.